Listed here are 10 T cell receptor beta chains from one sample, sequenced in a study of T-cell reconstitution after alpha-beta-depleted transplantation in children. The TCRbeta library incorporated unique molecular identifiers. TCRdb re-called the PCR reads with MiXCR, one entry per CDR3 protein. The sample comprises 100,000 to 120,000 distinct CDR3 sequences, over 9% of which are singletons, and about 8.8% rests with the top ten. Sequencing used PBMCs from the stem cell graft donor, obtained from the stem cell graft. The receptors derive from a human donor who donated a stem cell graft to a child with acute lymphoblastic leukemia.

This clonotype was recorded many times. The chain is built from TRBV6-1 and TRBJ2-5; D remains ambiguous. Trimming removed 3 bases at V and 5 bases at J, with 10 bases between. Per the germline V gene, CDR1 is MNHNS and CDR2 is SASEGT. This CDR3 is 13 amino acids long. The CDR3 loop is CASSEAHRETQYF. The CDR3 bases are TGTGCCAGCAGTGAGGCACATCGGGAGACCCAGTACTTC.

This clonotype was observed at least ten times. The gene calls are TRBV12-3 or TRBV12-4 and TRBJ2-3; D is perhaps TRBD1 or TRBD2 (5 bases each). V lost 6 bases and J lost 2, with 21 bases in between. This CDR3 spans 17 amino acids. Written as DNA, the CDR3 is TGTGCCAGCAGCGGGGAAGGGGCTCTCTCGTCCACAGATACGCAGTATTTT. Amino acid sequence: CASSGEGALSSTDTQYF.

Points on this clonotype: A much larger clone differs by one base, so this may be a read error. This sequence joins TRBV7-2 and TRBJ2-2; D possibly uses TRBD1 or TRBD2 (6 bases each). From germline, CDR1 is SGHTA and CDR2 FQGNSA. This CDR3 region has 14 residues. This chain's CDR3 is CASSLFGGTWELFF. The CDR3 region has the DNA TGTGCCAGCAGCTTATTCGGGGGCACCTGGGAGCTGTTTTTT.

This clonotype was detected ten times or more. The chain joins TRBV7-2 to TRBJ2-1, with 12 bases lining up with TRBD2. V shed 1 base and J 9 bases; nucleotides not matched to a gene: 4. CDR1 and CDR2 from the germline V gene are SGHTA and FQGNSA. The CDR3 has 15 amino acids. The CDR3 nucleotides are TGTGCCAGCAGCTTAGGACTAGCGGGAGTCTCTGAGCAGTTCTTC. It is translated as CASSLGLAGVSEQFF.

This clonotype was found many times. The V call is TRBV19, the J call TRBJ1-1, with D unresolved. The CDR3 loop spans 15 amino acids. V lost 6 bases to trimming and J lost 1 base, with 15 bases between them. Germline V gene sequence: CDR1 LNHDA, CDR2 SQIVND (reference sequence). The CDR3 coding sequence is TGTGCCAGTAGAGAAGGTGGAAGATCGAACACTGAAGCTTTCTTT. This codes for CASREGGRSNTEAFF.

This clonotype has ten or more counts. J is TRBJ2-7 and V is TRBV20-1, with TRBD1 identical over 8 bases. The CDR3 is made up of 13 amino acids. Germline lookup yields CDR1 DFQATT and CDR2 SNEGSKA (reference sequence). With V trimmed by 6 bases and J by 2 bases, 6 bases remained unmatched. CDR3 DNA: TGCAGTGCCTCGACAGGGGAAGCCTACGAGCAGTACTTC. Its translation: CSASTGEAYEQYF.

This clonotype was detected many times. V is TRBV29-1 and J is TRBJ2-7, with TRBD1 identical over 7 bases. V lost 0 bases to trimming and J lost 6 bases; unmatched junction nucleotides: 5. Germline assignment: CDR1 SQVTM and CDR2 ANQGSEA. The CDR3 is made up of 13 amino acids. The CDR3 protein is CSVEEGGNSEQYF. DNA for the CDR3: TGCAGCGTTGAAGAAGGGGGCAACAGCGAGCAGTACTTC.

J is TRBJ1-2 and V is TRBV3-1; D remains ambiguous. This CDR3 spans 15 amino acids. Trimming stripped 1 base from V and 4 bases from J, with 13 bases between. Germline CDR1 LGHDT, CDR2 YNNKEL (reference sequence). CDR3 in DNA: TGTGCCAGCAGCCAAGGCCGGGCCTTCCTCTATGGCTACACCTTC. Translation: CASSQGRAFLYGYTF.

V usage is TRBV30 and J usage is TRBJ2-2, with TRBD2 identical over 8 bases. Germline V gene lookup returns CDR1 GTSNPN and CDR2 SVGIG (reference sequence). The length of the CDR3 is 13 residues. After removal of 2 bases from V and 5 bases from J, the junction contained 1 base not matched to a gene. The CDR3 reads CAWSRGGTGELFF. In DNA, the CDR3 is TGTGCCTGGAGTCGGGGGGGTACCGGGGAGCTGTTTTTT.

This clonotype has a count of ten or more. The rearrangement uses TRBV5-1 and TRBJ2-7; no clear D. Per the germline V gene, CDR1 is SGHRS and CDR2 is YFSETQ. The V gene lost 4 bases and the J gene lost 0 bases, with 5 bases spanning the gap. This CDR3 region has 12 residues. This chain's CDR3 is CASSQASYEQYF. CDR3 sequence (DNA): TGCGCCAGCAGCCAGGCCTCCTACGAGCAGTACTTC.